This T cell receptor (beta chain) was identified in a study of identical twins. V lost 4 bases and J lost 0; bases outside the gene matches: 12. The CDR3 runs to 17 residues. CDR1 and CDR2 from the germline V gene are SGDLS and YYNGEE. Each CDR3 protein gets one entry after TCRdb re-called the 5' RACE reads with MiXCR. The table includes around 480,000 distinct CDR3 sequences, more than 13% detected once. The same sample was also used in a study of yellow fever vaccine responses in identical twins.

The gene calls are TRBV9 and TRBJ1-1; 7 nucleotides match TRBD1. This clonotype was obtained from a woman between 18 and 29 years old in good health. Sequencing was done on a sample of CD4+ T cells sorted from blood. In DNA form, the CDR3 reads TGTGCCAGCAGCCCCCGGGACAGAAAAAGCATGAACACTGAAGCTTTCTTT. This gives the protein CASSPRDRKSMNTEAFF.